The 18 T cell receptor beta chains given below trace back to one sample, sequenced in a study of T-cell reconstitution after alpha-beta-depleted transplantation in children. Unique molecular identifiers featured in how the TCRbeta library was prepared. TCRdb called the PCR reads again in MiXCR, with one record for every CDR3 protein. Here the sample spans about 580,000 distinct CDR3 sequences, roughly 24% being singletons. Sequences were derived from PBMCs, mostly from graft donor cells, sampled 360 days after TCRalphabeta/CD19-depleted stem cell transplant. The source is a boy less than two years old who had a stem cell transplant for acute myeloid leukemia, so the T cells may come from the graft donor.

This clonotype has more than one count but fewer than ten. The gene calls are TRBV20-1 and TRBJ1-1, with D unresolved. The CDR3 covers 14 residues. V shed 4 bases and J shed 0 bases, with 12 bases lying between them. Germline lookup yields CDR1 DFQATT and CDR2 SNEGSKA (reference sequence). CDR3 in DNA: TGCAGTGCTACACCCGCGGGGATGAACACTGAAGCTTTCTTT. Translating it yields CSATPAGMNTEAFF.

V gene TRBV6-5 combines with J gene TRBJ2-2, with 8 bases lining up with TRBD1. CDR1 and CDR2 from the germline V gene are MNHEY and SVGAGI. The CDR3 sequence is 16 residues long. V lost 4 bases, J lost 1 base, and 5 bases stayed unmatched. The CDR3 DNA is TGTGCCAGCAGTTGGGGGACAGGCCTGAACACCGGGGAGCTGTTTTTT. Translating gives CASSWGTGLNTGELFF.

This clonotype was detected many times. The chain has TRBV29-1 and TRBJ2-3, with 8 nucleotides matching TRBD2. CDR3 length equals 17 residues. The V and J ends lost 3 bases and 2 bases, in that order; junction bases with no gene match: 13. The germline gives CDR1 SQVTM, CDR2 ANQGSEA. In DNA form, the CDR3 reads TGCAGCGTTGACGGCGCCATCTTAGCGGGGAACACAGATACGCAGTATTTT. It yields the protein CSVDGAILAGNTDTQYF.

A word on this clonotype: Mismatch with germline at one junction end may stem from a read error. V is TRBV20-1 and J is TRBJ2-3, with 14 bases that match TRBD2. Germline V gives CDR1 DFQATT, CDR2 SNEGSKA (reference sequence). CDR3 length: 10 residues. CDR3 nucleotide sequence: TGCAGTGCCGGACTAGCGGGGGGTACTTTT. Translated, it gives CSAGLAGGTF.

The chain uses TRBV20-1 and TRBJ2-1; TRBD1 matches 7 bases. The length of the CDR3 is 18 residues. Trimming at V came to 1 base and at J to 0 bases, leaving 12 bases not matched to a gene. Per germline, CDR1 DFQATT and CDR2 SNEGSKA (reference sequence). CDR3 in DNA: TGCAGTGCTAGAGCCGGGACAGTTCTTTCCCACTCCTACAATGAGCAGTTCTTC. Its translation: CSARAGTVLSHSYNEQFF.

This clonotype was counted ten times or more. The chain is built from TRBV29-1 and TRBJ2-5, with 10 bases aligning to TRBD2. The V gene end was trimmed by 3 bases and the J gene end by 9 bases; junction bases not matched to a gene: 13. CDR1 SQVTM and CDR2 ANQGSEA come from the germline V gene. This CDR3 comprises 15 residues. CDR3 in DNA: TGCAGCGTTGAGTCGGCTAGCGGGGGCCAGGGGCCCCAGTACTTC. Translated, it gives CSVESASGGQGPQYF.

Ten or more counts support this clonotype. The J gene is TRBJ2-1, the V gene TRBV29-1; D is ambiguous. Trimming took 7 bases from V and 5 from J, leaving 12 bases between them. CDR1 is SQVTM, CDR2 ANQGSEA, per germline. The CDR3 sequence is 12 residues long. Written as DNA, the CDR3 is TGCAGCGGTTGGGTAGGAAACAATGAGCAGTTCTTC. Its translation: CSGWVGNNEQFF.

This CDR3 reads CASSSRNPGLGNEQFF. The CDR3 DNA is TGTGCCAGCAGCTCCCGCAACCCGGGACTAGGGAATGAGCAGTTCTTC. This chain connects TRBV11-2 to TRBJ2-1; 8 nucleotides agree with TRBD2. The germline CDR1 and CDR2 sequences are SGHAT and FQNNGV. The CDR3 runs 16 residues. The V segment lost 4 bases and the J segment 7 bases; nucleotides outside the gene matches: 12.

A few counts support this clonotype. V and J are TRBV7-2 and TRBJ2-2; 10 bases are shared with TRBD2. CDR1 SGHTA and CDR2 FQGNSA come from the germline V gene. This CDR3 comprises 17 residues. Trimming at V came to 0 bases and at J to 8 bases, leaving 9 bases not matched to a gene. The DNA of the CDR3 is TGTGCCAGCAGCTTAGCAGGACTAGCGGACCCGAGAGGGGAGCTGTTTTTT. Encoded protein: CASSLAGLADPRGELFF.

The chain joins TRBV2 to TRBJ2-2, with D hard to call. V was shortened by 6 bases and J by 5 bases, with 4 bases between the two germline ends. The germline gives CDR1 SNHLY, CDR2 FYNNEI. This CDR3 is built from 11 residues. In DNA form, the CDR3 reads TGTGCCAGCAGCACAACCGGGGAGCTGTTTTTT. This codes for CASSTTGELFF. The full variable domain, completed using reference TRBV2 and TRBJ2-2, is EPEVTQTPSHQVTQMGQEVILRCVPISNHLYFYWYRQILGQKVEFLVSFYNNEISEKSEIFDDQFSVERPDGSNFTLKIRSTKLEDSAMYFCASSTTGELFFGEGSRLTVL.

The rearrangement joins TRBV12-3 or TRBV12-4 to TRBJ2-1; 9 bases are a match to TRBD1. The CDR3 extends over 16 amino acids. The V and J ends lost 3 bases and 8 bases, in that order; junction bases with no gene match: 11. CDR3 sequence reads: CASSFFSGTGSDEQFF. The CDR3 DNA reads TGTGCCAGCAGTTTTTTTTCCGGGACAGGGTCCGATGAGCAGTTCTTC.

In its sample, this clonotype was seen many times. This chain joins TRBV29-1 and TRBJ2-1, with TRBD2 identical over 12 bases. With 6 bases clipped from V and 4 bases from J, the junction kept 4 bases outside the gene matches. Germline V CDR1 and CDR2: SQVTM, ANQGSEA. This CDR3 has 14 residues. CDR3 amino acids: CSVMTSGGYNEQFF. In DNA, the CDR3 is TGCAGCGTAATGACTAGCGGGGGTTACAATGAGCAGTTCTTC.

This chain uses TRBV6-1 with TRBJ2-1; the D gene is possibly TRBD1 (6 bases). Germline-derived CDR1 and CDR2 are MNHNS and SASEGT. This CDR3 spans 15 amino acids. The ends were cut back, 4 bases at V and 4 bases at J, with 14 bases in the middle. CDR3 nucleotide sequence: TGTGCCAGCAGTGGAAGGGGGTTTAATTACAATGAGCAGTTCTTC. It translates to CASSGRGFNYNEQFF.

This clonotype was detected only a few times. The chain joins TRBV5-6 to TRBJ1-2; D remains unclear. This CDR3 contains 14 residues. Trimming took off 0 bases at V and 7 bases at J, with 13 bases between the two ends. Per germline, CDR1 SGHDT and CDR2 YYEEEE. This chain's CDR3 is CASSLGYISTGYTF. CDR3 DNA sequence: TGTGCCAGCAGCTTGGGGTATATCTCCACTGGCTACACCTTC.

There are many counts of this clonotype. The V gene is TRBV12-3 or TRBV12-4, the J gene TRBJ2-2; TRBD2 matches at 9 bases. V gave up 4 bases and J gave up 6 bases; unmatched junction bases: 12. There are 17 residues in the CDR3. CDR3 bases: TGTGCCAGCAGTTCAGACTCCGGGACTAGCAGGGCCGGGGAGCTGTTTTTT. Translating it yields CASSSDSGTSRAGELFF.

J is TRBJ1-1 and V is TRBV27; D perhaps matches TRBD1 (5 bases). Per germline, CDR1 MNHEY and CDR2 SMNVEV (reference sequence). The CDR3 spans 13 residues. Trimming removed 7 bases at V and 5 bases at J, with 14 bases between. The DNA of the CDR3 is TGTGCCAGCAACACTTATCGGGGGACTGAAGCTTTCTTT. Translated: CASNTYRGTEAFF.

This clonotype has just a few counts. The chain recombines TRBV29-1 with TRBJ1-2, with D unresolved. CDR3 length: 15 amino acids. CDR1 is SQVTM, CDR2 ANQGSEA, per germline. Trimming shortened V by 3 bases and J by 3 bases, and 17 bases separated the two germline ends. In DNA, the CDR3 is TGCAGCGTTGACGTAATCTCAGCGGCCGACTATGGCTACACCTTC. It encodes CSVDVISAADYGYTF.

The CDR3 spells CSATSGGAEKDTQYF. CDR3 in DNA: TGCAGTGCTACTAGCGGGGGGGCCGAGAAAGATACGCAGTATTTT. This chain joins TRBV20-1 and TRBJ2-3; 12 bases align to TRBD2. Germline trimming cut 4 bases from V and 5 bases from J; bases unmatched to any gene: 7. The CDR3 runs 15 residues. Germline lookup yields CDR1 DFQATT and CDR2 SNEGSKA (reference sequence).